This T cell receptor (beta chain) was sequenced during a study of CD8 T cells in Susac syndrome. When the RNA was reverse transcribed, random hexamers were used with an input of 0.5 to 1 ug. The immunoSEQ assay covered 54 Vbeta and 13 Jbeta segments for CDR3. In TCRdb, the immunoSEQ multiplex PCR reads were re-called with MiXCR into one record per CDR3 protein. The sample includes 210,000 or so distinct CDR3 sequences, roughly 92% of them seen just once. CD8+ and CD4+ blood T cells underwent TCR beta sequencing. The multiple sclerosis controls were treatment-naive patients with relapsing-remitting disease that was stable or active. The TEMRA cells underwent FACS enrichment, while the CD8+ and CD4+ T cells underwent negative isolation. This TCR came from a human donor with multiple sclerosis. Sequenced input: CD8+ T cells from PBMCs.

The CDR3: CAISDSWPVQYF. For the CDR3, the DNA is TGTGCCATCAGTGATAGTTGGCCGGTCCAGTACTTC. This chain uses TRBV10-3 with TRBJ2-7, with D hard to call. Germline V lookup: CDR1 ENHRY, CDR2 SYGVKD. The ends were cut back, 3 bases at V and 10 bases at J, with 13 bases in the middle. The CDR3 contains 12 residues.